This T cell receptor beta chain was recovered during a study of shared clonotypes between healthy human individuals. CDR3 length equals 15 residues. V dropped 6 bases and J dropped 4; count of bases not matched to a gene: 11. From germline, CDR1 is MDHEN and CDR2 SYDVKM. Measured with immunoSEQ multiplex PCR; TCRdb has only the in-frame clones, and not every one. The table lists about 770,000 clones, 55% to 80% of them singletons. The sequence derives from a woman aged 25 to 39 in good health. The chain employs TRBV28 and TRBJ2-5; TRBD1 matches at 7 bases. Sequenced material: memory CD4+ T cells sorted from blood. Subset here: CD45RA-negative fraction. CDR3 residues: CASSTLQGIGETQYF. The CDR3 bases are TGTGCCAGCAGCACTCTACAGGGGATAGGAGAGACCCAGTACTTC.